This T cell receptor (beta chain) was obtained from a study of CD8 T cells in Susac syndrome. Study-wide findings and caveats: TCR sequencing and HLA analysis covered a relatively small number of individuals.

CD8+ and CD4+ T cells from blood underwent TCR beta sequencing. Negative isolation yielded CD8+ and CD4+ T cells; FACS enriched TEMRA cells. Turning to this clonotype: Its specificity is unknown.

After extraction with the RNeasy kit, roughly 0.45 to 1 ug of the RNA was reverse transcribed using random hexamers. The authors amplified TCR beta CDR3 across 54 Vbeta and 13 Jbeta using immunoSEQ multiplex PCR. TCRdb itself ran the immunoSEQ multiplex PCR reads through MiXCR, one entry per CDR3 protein. The profile shows about 150,000 distinct CDR3 sequences, roughly 94% of them singletons. The CDR3 covers 13 residues. Looked up from germline, CDR1 is DFQATT and CDR2 is SNEGSKA (reference sequence). Trimming shortened V by 7 bases and J by 5 bases, and 15 bases separated the two germline ends. The source of this sequence is a human donor with multiple sclerosis. This chain uses TRBV20-1 with TRBJ1-5, with D uncertain. Sequencing was done on a sample of CD8+ T cells from PBMCs. In DNA, the CDR3 is TGCAGTGTCAGCAGCGCAGACTATCAGCCCCAGCATTTT. It is translated as CSVSSADYQPQHF.